This is a list of T cell receptor beta chains from one sample in a study of OX40 agonist ivuxolimab in advanced cancers. The table came from immunoSEQ multiplex PCR; TCRdb's copy has only in-frame clones and leaves some out. Among roughly 60,000 clones listed, 85% were seen once. The specimen was CD4+ or CD8+ T cells sorted from blood, collected in a trial of the OX40 agonist ivuxolimab. These receptors were collected from an adult with an advanced solid tumor such as melanoma, head and neck, liver or kidney cancer. The CDR3 runs from the conserved cysteine through the conserved F or W. Each record gives: V gene, CDR3 protein.

v_call: TRBV4-3; cdr3_aa: CASSQEQASYEQYF
v_call: TRBV5-4; cdr3_aa: CASSSPDMDSYEQYF
v_call: TRBV19; cdr3_aa: CASSVRGGRNEQFF
v_call: TRBV7-9; cdr3_aa: CASSFTPGAGTETQYF
v_call: TRBV6-1; cdr3_aa: CASSENWFGNTIYF
v_call: TRBV7-9; cdr3_aa: CASSQDSQGEVSYEQYF
v_call: TRBV5-4; cdr3_aa: CASSLETGMNTEAFF
v_call: TRBV19; cdr3_aa: CASSSGTYSYEQYF
v_call: TRBV7-2; cdr3_aa: CASSPGTSGLQETQYF
v_call: TRBV30; cdr3_aa: CAWSVWTSGSYEQYF
v_call: TRBV15; cdr3_aa: CATSRVLSGSIYNEQFF
v_call: TRBV2; cdr3_aa: CASSEGDRLSYEQYF
v_call: TRBV28; cdr3_aa: CASSRGPIDYGYTF
v_call: TRBV7-9; cdr3_aa: CASTPEQFF
v_call: TRBV5-1; cdr3_aa: CASSLDKQTDTQYF
v_call: TRBV18; cdr3_aa: CASSPDSGYNEQFF
v_call: TRBV6-5; cdr3_aa: CASSRREPTDTQYF
v_call: TRBV9; cdr3_aa: CASSAYGTSGKETQYF
v_call: TRBV6-4; cdr3_aa: CATSRLARGWDYNEQFF
v_call: TRBV2; cdr3_aa: CASSPWVGAGYEQYF
v_call: TRBV9; cdr3_aa: CASSLRLTDTQYF
v_call: TRBV27; cdr3_aa: CASSLALSSYNEQFF
v_call: TRBV5-8; cdr3_aa: CASEPAGGLGTEAFF
v_call: TRBV2; cdr3_aa: CASSRQAGVVEQFF
v_call: TRBV2; cdr3_aa: CASRPTDSSYNEQFF
v_call: TRBV9; cdr3_aa: CASSASPGGFQPQHF
v_call: TRBV9; cdr3_aa: CASSVDWGENTEAFF
v_call: TRBV5-1; cdr3_aa: CASSGDGNEQYF
v_call: TRBV4-1; cdr3_aa: CASSQGLAGVLLGDTQYF
v_call: TRBV2; cdr3_aa: CASTKRLLLAGEGFEQFF
v_call: TRBV11-3; cdr3_aa: CASSLGLAGVPYEQYF
v_call: TRBV7-2; cdr3_aa: CASSPQTGQETQYF
v_call: TRBV4-1; cdr3_aa: CASSQQGGGTQYF
v_call: TRBV27; cdr3_aa: CASSLSSGSFNEQFF
v_call: TRBV27; cdr3_aa: CASSSWGGTETQYF
v_call: TRBV5-5; cdr3_aa: CASSLRLAGVYNEQFF
v_call: TRBV21-1; cdr3_aa: CARRDPKEYHEQYF
v_call: TRBV9; cdr3_aa: CASSSSGTSGYNEQFF
v_call: TRBV2; cdr3_aa: CASSEGTGRVQPQHF
v_call: TRBV6-6; cdr3_aa: CASARDSRGQETQYF
v_call: TRBV5-1; cdr3_aa: CASSSYRTNTEAFF